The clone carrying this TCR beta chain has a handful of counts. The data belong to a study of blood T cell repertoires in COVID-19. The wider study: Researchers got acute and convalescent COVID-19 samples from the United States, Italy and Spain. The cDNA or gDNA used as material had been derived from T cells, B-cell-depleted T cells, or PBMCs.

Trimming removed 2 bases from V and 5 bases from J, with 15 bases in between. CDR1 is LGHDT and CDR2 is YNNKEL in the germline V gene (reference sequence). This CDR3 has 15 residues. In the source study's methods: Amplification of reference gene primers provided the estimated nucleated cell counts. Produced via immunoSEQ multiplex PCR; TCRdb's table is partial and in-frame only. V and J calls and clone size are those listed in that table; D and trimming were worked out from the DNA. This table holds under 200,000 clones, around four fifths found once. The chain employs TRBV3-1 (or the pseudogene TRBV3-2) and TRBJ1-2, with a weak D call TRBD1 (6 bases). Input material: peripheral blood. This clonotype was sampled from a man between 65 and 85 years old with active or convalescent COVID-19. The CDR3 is CASSQRGFGQYGYTF. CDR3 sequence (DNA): TGTGCCAGCAGCCAAAGAGGTTTCGGACAGTATGGCTACACCTTC.